This TCR beta chain emerged from a study of cytomegalovirus exposure and HLA in healthy donors. Study-wide findings and caveats: Exclusion as indistinguishable affected some V segments, including TRBV6-2 and TRBV6-3.

In germline, CDR1 is MNHEY, CDR2 SMNVEV (reference sequence). Deletions cut 4 bases from V and 0 bases from J, with 10 bases between. This CDR3 is 15 amino acids long. This clone has just one count. As yet, its antigen is unknown. PCR primers comprised 60 Vbeta and 13 Jbeta primers. TCRdb keeps only in-frame clones here, not all; method: immunoSEQ multiplex PCR. The sample contains around 150,000 clones, 65% to 70% of which appear only once. The sequence came from a young woman in good health and CMV-seropositive. The chain recombines TRBV27 with TRBJ1-3; no reliable D call. Sequencing input: PBMCs. The DNA for the CDR3 is TGTGCCAGCAGTTCCACCAGGCGCTCTGGAAACACCATATATTTT. It specifies CASSSTRRSGNTIYF.